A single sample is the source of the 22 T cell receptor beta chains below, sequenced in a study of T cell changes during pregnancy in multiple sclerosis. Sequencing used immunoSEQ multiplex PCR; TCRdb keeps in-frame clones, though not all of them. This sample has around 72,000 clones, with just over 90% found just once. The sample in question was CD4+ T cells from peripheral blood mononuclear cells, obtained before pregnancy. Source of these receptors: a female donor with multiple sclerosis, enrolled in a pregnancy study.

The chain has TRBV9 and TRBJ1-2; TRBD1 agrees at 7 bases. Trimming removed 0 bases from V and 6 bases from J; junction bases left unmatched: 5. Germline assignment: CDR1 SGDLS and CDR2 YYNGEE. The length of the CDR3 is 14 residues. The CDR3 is CASSVAAQGNGYTF. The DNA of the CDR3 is TGTGCCAGCAGCGTAGCGGCACAGGGGAATGGCTACACCTTC.

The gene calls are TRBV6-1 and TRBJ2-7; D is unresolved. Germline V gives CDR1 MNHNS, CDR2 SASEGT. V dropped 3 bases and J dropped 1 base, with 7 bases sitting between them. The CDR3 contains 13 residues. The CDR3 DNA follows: TGTGCCAGCAGTGATGGGCAGTCCTACGAGCAGTACTTC. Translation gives CASSDGQSYEQYF.

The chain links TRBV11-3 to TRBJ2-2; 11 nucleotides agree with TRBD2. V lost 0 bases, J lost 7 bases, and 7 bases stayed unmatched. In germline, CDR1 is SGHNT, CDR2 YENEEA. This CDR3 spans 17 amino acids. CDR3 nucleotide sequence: TGTGCCAGCAGCTTAGAACTAGCGGGAGCGAGAGGCGGGGAGCTGTTTTTT. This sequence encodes CASSLELAGARGGELFF.

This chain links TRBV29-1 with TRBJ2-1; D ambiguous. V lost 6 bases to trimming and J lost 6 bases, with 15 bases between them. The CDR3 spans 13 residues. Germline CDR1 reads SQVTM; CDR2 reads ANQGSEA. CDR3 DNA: TGCAGCGTCAGTGGGCTATCCGGCAATGAGCAGTTCTTC. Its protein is CSVSGLSGNEQFF.

The CDR3 reads CASSRSTPGTDTQYF. CDR3 sequence (DNA): TGCGCCAGCAGCCGGAGTACTCCGGGCACAGATACGCAGTATTTT. The chain links TRBV4-1 to TRBJ2-3, with no clear D. Trimming cost V 4 bases and J 1 base, with 12 bases left between them. CDR1 and CDR2 from the germline V gene are MGHRA and YSYEKL. This CDR3 has 15 residues.

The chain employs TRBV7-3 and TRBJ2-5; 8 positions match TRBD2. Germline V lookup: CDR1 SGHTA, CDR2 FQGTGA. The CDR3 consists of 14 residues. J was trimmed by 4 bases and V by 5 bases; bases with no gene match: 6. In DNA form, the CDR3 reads TGTGCCAGCAGCCCGGTCGGGGGGGGAGAGACCCAGTACTTC. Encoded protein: CASSPVGGGETQYF.

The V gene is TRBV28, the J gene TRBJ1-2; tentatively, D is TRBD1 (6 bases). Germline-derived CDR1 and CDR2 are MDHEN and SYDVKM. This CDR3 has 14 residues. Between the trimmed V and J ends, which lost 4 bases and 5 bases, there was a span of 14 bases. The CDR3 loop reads CASSSNGQSYGYTF. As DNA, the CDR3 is TGTGCCAGCAGTTCCAACGGACAGTCATATGGCTACACCTTC.

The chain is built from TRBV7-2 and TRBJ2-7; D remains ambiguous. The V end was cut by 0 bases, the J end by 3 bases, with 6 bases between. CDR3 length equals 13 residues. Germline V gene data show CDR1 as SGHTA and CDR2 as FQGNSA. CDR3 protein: CASSLARGYEQYF. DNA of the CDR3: TGTGCCAGCAGCTTAGCTCGCGGCTACGAGCAGTACTTC. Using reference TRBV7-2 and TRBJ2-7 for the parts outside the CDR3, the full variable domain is GAGVSQSPSNKVTEKGKDVELRCDPISGHTALYWYRQSLGQGLEFLIYFQGNSAPDKSGLPSDRFSAERTGGSVSTLTIQRTQQEDSAVYLCASSLARGYEQYFGPGTRLTVT.

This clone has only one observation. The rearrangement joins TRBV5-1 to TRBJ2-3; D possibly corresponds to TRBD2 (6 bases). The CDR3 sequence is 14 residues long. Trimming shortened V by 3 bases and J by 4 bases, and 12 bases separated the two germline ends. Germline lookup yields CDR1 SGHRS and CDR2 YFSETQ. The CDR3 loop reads CASSSGLIPDTQYF. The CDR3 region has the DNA TGCGCCAGCAGCTCAGGACTAATCCCAGATACGCAGTATTTT.

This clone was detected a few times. CDR3 in DNA: TGTGCCAGCAGTTCCTCAGGGTATCAGCATTTT. Its protein is CASSSSGYQHF. The chain employs TRBV28 and TRBJ1-5; TRBD1 is a possible D gene (5 bases). This CDR3 spans 11 amino acids. With 4 bases removed from V and 13 bases from J, the gap between germline ends came to 11 bases. CDR1 and CDR2 (germline): MDHEN, SYDVKM.

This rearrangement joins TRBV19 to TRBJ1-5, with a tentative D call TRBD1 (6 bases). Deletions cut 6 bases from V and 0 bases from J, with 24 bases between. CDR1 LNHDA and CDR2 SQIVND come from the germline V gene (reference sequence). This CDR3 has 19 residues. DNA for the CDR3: TGTGCCAGTAGGCCGTACAGGGACCCGTCGGGATATAGCAATCAGCCCCAGCATTTT. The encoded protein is CASRPYRDPSGYSNQPQHF.

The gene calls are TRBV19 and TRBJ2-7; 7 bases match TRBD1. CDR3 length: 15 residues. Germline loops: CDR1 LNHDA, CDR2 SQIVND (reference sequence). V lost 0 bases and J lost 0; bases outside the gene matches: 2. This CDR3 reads CASSIEGGYSYEQYF. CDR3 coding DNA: TGTGCCAGTAGTATAGAAGGGGGCTACTCCTACGAGCAGTACTTC.

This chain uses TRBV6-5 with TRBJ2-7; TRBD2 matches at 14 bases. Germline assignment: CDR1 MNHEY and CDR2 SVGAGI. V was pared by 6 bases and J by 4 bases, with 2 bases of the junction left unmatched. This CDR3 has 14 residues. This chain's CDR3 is CASRGTSGGYEQYF. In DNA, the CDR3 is TGTGCCAGCAGGGGGACTAGCGGGGGTTACGAGCAGTACTTC.

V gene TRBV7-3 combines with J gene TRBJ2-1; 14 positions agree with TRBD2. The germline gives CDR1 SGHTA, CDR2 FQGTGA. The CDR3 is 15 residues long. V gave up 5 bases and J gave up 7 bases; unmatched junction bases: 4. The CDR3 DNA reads TGTGCCAGCAGCGGACTAGCGGGAGGTTCTAATGAGCAGTTCTTC. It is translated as CASSGLAGGSNEQFF.

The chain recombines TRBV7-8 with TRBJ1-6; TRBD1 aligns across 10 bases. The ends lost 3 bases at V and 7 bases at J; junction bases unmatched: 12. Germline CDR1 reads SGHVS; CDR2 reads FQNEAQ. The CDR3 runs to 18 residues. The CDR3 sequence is CASSFETGGPVRNSPLHF. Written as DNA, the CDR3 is TGTGCCAGCAGCTTTGAGACAGGGGGCCCTGTGCGGAATTCACCCCTCCACTTT.

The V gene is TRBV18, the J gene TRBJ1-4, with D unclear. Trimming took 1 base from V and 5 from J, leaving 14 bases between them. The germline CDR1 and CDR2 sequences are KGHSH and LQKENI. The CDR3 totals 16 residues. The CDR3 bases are TGTGCCAGCTCACCACTTCCGCCAGGCCTCAATGAAAAACTGTTTTTT. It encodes CASSPLPPGLNEKLFF. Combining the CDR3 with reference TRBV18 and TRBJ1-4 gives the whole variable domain NAGVMQNPRHLVRRRGQEARLRCSPMKGHSHVYWYRQLPEEGLKFMVYLQKENIIDESGMPKERFSAEFPKEGPSILRIQQVVRGDSAAYFCASSPLPPGLNEKLFFGSGTQLSVL.

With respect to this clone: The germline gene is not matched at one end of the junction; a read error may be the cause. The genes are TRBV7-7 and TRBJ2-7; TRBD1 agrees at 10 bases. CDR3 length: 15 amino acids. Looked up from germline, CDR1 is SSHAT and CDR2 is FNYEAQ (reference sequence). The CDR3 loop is CASSLGQGVQYEQYF. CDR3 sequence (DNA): TGTGCTAGCAGCTTAGGACAGGGGGTTCAATACGAGCAGTACTTC. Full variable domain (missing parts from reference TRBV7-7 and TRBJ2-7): GAGVSQSPRYKVTKRGQDVTLRCDPISSHATLYWYQQALGQGPEFLTYFNYEAQPDKSGLPSDRFSAERPEGSISTLTIQRTEQRDSAMYRCASSLGQGVQYEQYFGPGTRLTVT.

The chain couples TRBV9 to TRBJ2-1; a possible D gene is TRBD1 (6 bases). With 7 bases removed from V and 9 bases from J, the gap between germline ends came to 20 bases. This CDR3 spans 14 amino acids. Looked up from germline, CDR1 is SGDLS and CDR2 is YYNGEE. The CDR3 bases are TGTGCCAGCTCCTTAGGGGGAGAAAACCTTGAGCAGTTCTTC. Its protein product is CASSLGGENLEQFF. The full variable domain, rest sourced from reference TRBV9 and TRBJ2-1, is DSGVTQTPKHLITATGQRVTLRCSPRSGDLSVYWYQQSLDQGLQFLIQYYNGEERAKGNILERFSAQQFPDLHSELNLSSLELGDSALYFCASSLGGENLEQFFGPGTRLTVL.

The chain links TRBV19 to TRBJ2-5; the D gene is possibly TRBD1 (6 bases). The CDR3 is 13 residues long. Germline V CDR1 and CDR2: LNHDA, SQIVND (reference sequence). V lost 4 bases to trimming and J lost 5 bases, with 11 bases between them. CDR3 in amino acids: CASSNTGSETQYF. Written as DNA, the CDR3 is TGTGCCAGTAGTAATACAGGGTCTGAGACCCAGTACTTC.

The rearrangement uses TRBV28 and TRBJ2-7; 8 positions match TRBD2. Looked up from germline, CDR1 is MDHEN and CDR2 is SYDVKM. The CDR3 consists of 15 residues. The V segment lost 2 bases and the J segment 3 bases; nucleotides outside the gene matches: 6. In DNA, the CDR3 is TGTGCCAGCAGTTTAAGGGCGGGAGGAGGCTACGAGCAGTACTTC. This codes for CASSLRAGGGYEQYF.

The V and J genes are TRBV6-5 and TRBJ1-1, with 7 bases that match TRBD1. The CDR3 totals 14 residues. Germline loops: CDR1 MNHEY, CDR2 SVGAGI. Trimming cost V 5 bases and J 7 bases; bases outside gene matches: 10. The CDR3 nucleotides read TGTGCCAGCAGTCACAGGGGAATTACTCTTGAAGCTTTCTTT. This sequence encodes CASSHRGITLEAFF.

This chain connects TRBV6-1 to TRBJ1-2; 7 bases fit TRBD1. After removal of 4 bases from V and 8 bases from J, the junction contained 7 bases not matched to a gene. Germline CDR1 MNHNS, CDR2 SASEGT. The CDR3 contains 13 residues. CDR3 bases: TGTGCCAGCAGTGTCCGGGACAGCGTCGGCTACACCTTC. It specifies CASSVRDSVGYTF.